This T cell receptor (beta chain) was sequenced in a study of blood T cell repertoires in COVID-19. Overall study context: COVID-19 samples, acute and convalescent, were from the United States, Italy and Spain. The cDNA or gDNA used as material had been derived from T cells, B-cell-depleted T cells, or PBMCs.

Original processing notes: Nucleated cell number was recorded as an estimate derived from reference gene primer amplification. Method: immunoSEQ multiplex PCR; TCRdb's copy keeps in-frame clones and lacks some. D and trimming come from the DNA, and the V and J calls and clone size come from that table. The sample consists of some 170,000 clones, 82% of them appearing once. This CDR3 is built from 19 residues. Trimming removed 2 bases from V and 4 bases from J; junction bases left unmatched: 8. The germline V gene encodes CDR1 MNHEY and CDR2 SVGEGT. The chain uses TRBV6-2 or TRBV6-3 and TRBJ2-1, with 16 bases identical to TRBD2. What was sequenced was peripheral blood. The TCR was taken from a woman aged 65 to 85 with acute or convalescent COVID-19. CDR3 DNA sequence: TGTGCCAGCAGTTACGCGGGGACTAGCGGGAGGGCCGGATACAATGAGCAGTTCTTC. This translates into CASSYAGTSGRAGYNEQFF.